This TCR beta chain was captured by sequencing in a study of shared clonotypes between healthy human individuals. CDR1 and CDR2 (germline): MDHEN, SYDVKM. CDR3 size: 15 residues. V lost 6 bases and J lost 4; bases outside the gene matches: 8. Adult donors, all healthy and HIV-negative, had no recent acute infections or vaccinations. Methods used by the authors: Filtering of immunoSEQ junctional sequences could not match full-length read filtering. Assay: immunoSEQ multiplex PCR; the TCRdb copy retains only in-frame clones and omits some. That table supplies the V and J calls and clone size; D and trimming were determined from the DNA. The data contain 450,000 to 500,000 clones, about three quarters of them singletons. This clone was counted once.

The chain recombines TRBV28 with TRBJ2-7; 11 positions agree with TRBD2. The source of this sequence is a woman aged 35 to 49 in good health. Some clones in this sample may be carry-over from other donors' samples. The sequenced sample was PBMCs. CDR3 region: CASRNSGRGLYEQYF. The CDR3 DNA is TGTGCCAGCAGAAATAGCGGGAGGGGGTTGTACGAGCAGTACTTC.